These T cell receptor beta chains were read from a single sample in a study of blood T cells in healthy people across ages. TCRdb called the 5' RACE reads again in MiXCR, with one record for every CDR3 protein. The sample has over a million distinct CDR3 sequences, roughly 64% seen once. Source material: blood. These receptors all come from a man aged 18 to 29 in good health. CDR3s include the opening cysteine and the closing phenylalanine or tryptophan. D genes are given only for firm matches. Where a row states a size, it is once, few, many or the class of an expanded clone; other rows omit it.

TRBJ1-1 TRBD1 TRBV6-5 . TGTGCCAGCCGGCGGGACAGGGAGAGAGAAGCTTTCTTT CASRRDREREAFF
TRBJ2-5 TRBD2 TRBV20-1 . TGCAGTACCACTAGCGGGGGGGCGGAAGAGGCTCAGTACTTC CSTTSGGAEEAQYF
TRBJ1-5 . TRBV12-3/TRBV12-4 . TGTGCCAGCAGTGGACAGCCCAATCAGCCCCAGCATTTT CASSGQPNQPQHF
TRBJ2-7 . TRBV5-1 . TGCGCCAGCAGCTCGACAGGAATGGGGTACGAGCAGTACTTC CASSSTGMGYEQYF
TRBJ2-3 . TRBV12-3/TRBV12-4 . TGTACCAGCAGCCTCGGACCAGTCACAGATACGCAGTATTTT CTSSLGPVTDTQYF
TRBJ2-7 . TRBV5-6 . TGTGCCAGCAGCCTGGACGGCTCGGGGCAGGGCTACGAGCAGTACTTC CASSLDGSGQGYEQYF
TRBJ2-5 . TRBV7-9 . TGTGCCAGCAGCTTGGGGGTGTTACGTCGACAGGTCGGCCCCGAAGAGACCCAGTACTTC CASSLGVLRRQVGPEETQYF
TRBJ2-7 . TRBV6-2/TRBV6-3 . TGTGCCAGCAGTTATGGCTTCGGCCCTACCTACGAGCAGTACTTC CASSYGFGPTYEQYF
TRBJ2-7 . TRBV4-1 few TGCGCCAGCAGCCAAACCCCGTCTGTTAGCCGGGTCTACGAGCAGTACTTC CASSQTPSVSRVYEQYF
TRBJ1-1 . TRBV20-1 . TGCAGTGCTAGAGATGGGGGAGGCACTGAAGCTTTCTTT CSARDGGGTEAFF
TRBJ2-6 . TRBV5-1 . TGCGCCAGCAGCGTTGCGGTCTTAGGACCTTCGACTGGGGCCAACGTCCTGACTTTC CASSVAVLGPSTGANVLTF
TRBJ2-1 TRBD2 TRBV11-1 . TGTGCCAGCAGCCTCCCCCGGGGGGGACACAATGAGCAGTTCTTC CASSLPRGGHNEQFF
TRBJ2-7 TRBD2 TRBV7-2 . TGTGCCAGCAGCCTCATAAGCGGGGGGAGGGAGCAGTACTTC CASSLISGGREQYF
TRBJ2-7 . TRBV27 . TGTGCCAGCAGTTTATCTGGGGAGCTGTCCGAGCAGTACTTC CASSLSGELSEQYF
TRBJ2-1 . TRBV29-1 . TGCAGCGTTAACTACAGGGACAATGAGCAGTTCTTC CSVNYRDNEQFF
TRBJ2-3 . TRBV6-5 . TGTGCCAGCACCCTCGGGGTGGGAGGAGATACGCAGTATTTT CASTLGVGGDTQYF
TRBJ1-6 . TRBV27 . TGTGCCAGTAGGGCCGGGGTCCGTAATTCACCCCTCCACTTT CASRAGVRNSPLHF
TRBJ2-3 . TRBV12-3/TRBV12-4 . TGTGCCAGCGAAGAGGGAACAGATACGCAGTATTTT CASEEGTDTQYF
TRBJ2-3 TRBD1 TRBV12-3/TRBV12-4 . TGTGCCAGCAGCGGACAGGTGGATACGCAGTATTTT CASSGQVDTQYF
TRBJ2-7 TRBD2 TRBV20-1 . TGCAGTGCTTCTCGGACTAGCGGGGGGCTTCAGTACTTC CSASRTSGGLQYF
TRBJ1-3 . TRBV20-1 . TGCAGTGCTAGGGGGGGAGGATCTGGAAACACCATATATTTT CSARGGGSGNTIYF
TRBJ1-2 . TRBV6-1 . TGTGCCAGGGCTACGGTGGGCTACACCTTC CARATVGYTF